These 26 T cell receptor beta chains were sequenced from one sample in a study of blood T cell repertoires in COVID-19. Profiled with immunoSEQ multiplex PCR; TCRdb holds only in-frame clones, not every one. Of over 120,000 clones detected, roughly 79% appear once; the ten largest clones hold about 1.9%. Sequencing was done on a sample of peripheral blood. All receptors derive from a woman aged 55-75 years with acute or convalescent COVID-19.

The chain links TRBV20-1 to TRBJ2-7; D is perhaps TRBD1 (5 bases). Trimming removed 6 bases at V and 4 bases at J, with 10 bases between. This CDR3 has 11 amino acids. From germline, CDR1 is DFQATT and CDR2 SNEGSKA (reference sequence). CDR3 in DNA: TGCAGTGCGAGGCAGGGTTACGAGCAGTACTTC. It encodes CSARQGYEQYF.

In DNA form, the CDR3 reads TGCGCCAGCTACGACCCGAGACTAGCGGCAACCTACGAGCAGTACTTC. It is translated as CASYDPRLAATYEQYF. The V gene is TRBV10-2, the J gene TRBJ2-7; 9 bases are a match to TRBD2. CDR3 length equals 16 residues. Losses at the gene ends were 8 bases for V and 2 bases for J; bases not matched to a gene: 13. Germline V gene sequence: CDR1 WSHSY, CDR2 SAAADI.

The rearrangement links TRBV27 to TRBJ2-7; D perhaps matches TRBD1 (6 bases). Germline V gene sequence: CDR1 MNHEY, CDR2 SMNVEV (reference sequence). The CDR3 has 15 amino acids. The V and J ends lost 4 bases and 2 bases respectively, with 15 bases between them. CDR3 in DNA: TGTGCCAGCAGTTATTCCACCGGGACACCCTACGAGCAGTACTTC. This gives the protein CASSYSTGTPYEQYF.

This clone appeared many times. The CDR3 region has the DNA TGTGCCAGCAGCTCCCTGACAGGGTTCCAAGAGACCCAGTACTTC. Its translation is CASSSLTGFQETQYF. This chain connects TRBV7-9 to TRBJ2-5; 7 bases match TRBD1. From germline, CDR1 is SEHNR and CDR2 FQNEAQ (reference sequence). Unmatched junction bases numbered 6, after V lost 4 bases and J lost 1 base. CDR3 length: 15 residues. The full variable domain, its missing parts supplied by reference TRBV7-9 and TRBJ2-5, is DTGVSQNPRHKITKRGQNVTFRCDPISEHNRLYWYRQTLGQGPEFLTYFQNEAQLEKSRLLSDRFSAERPKGSFSTLEIQRTEQGDSAMYLCASSSLTGFQETQYFGPGTRLLVL.

The sample holds a few counts of this clone. V gene TRBV5-6 combines with J gene TRBJ2-7, with D unclear. The germline CDR1 and CDR2 sequences are SGHDT and YYEEEE. This CDR3 is 14 amino acids long. Trimming pared 0 bases from V and 6 bases from J, leaving 13 bases between. CDR3 amino acids: CASSLGPGVGEQYF. The CDR3, as DNA: TGTGCCAGCAGCTTGGGACCGGGTGTGGGCGAGCAGTACTTC.

This clone was picked up one time. V usage is TRBV16 and J usage is TRBJ2-7, with 8 bases fitting TRBD1. There are 14 residues in the CDR3. V trimming: 6 bases; J trimming: 4 bases; junction bases outside the gene matches: 8. CDR1 is KGHSY, CDR2 FQNENV, per germline. CDR3: CASSYRQGMYEQYF. In DNA form, the CDR3 reads TGTGCCAGCAGTTATAGACAGGGGATGTACGAGCAGTACTTC. The full variable domain, rest sourced from reference TRBV16 and TRBJ2-7, is GEEVAQTPKHLVRGEGQKAKLYCAPIKGHSYVFWYQQVLKNEFKFLISFQNENVFDETGMPKERFSAKCLPNSPCSLEIQATKLEDSAVYFCASSYRQGMYEQYFGPGTRLTVT.

The rearrangement joins TRBV5-6 to TRBJ1-3; tentatively, D is TRBD1 (5 bases). CDR1 is SGHDT, CDR2 YYEEEE, per germline. The CDR3 contains 15 residues. V lost 4 bases, J lost 0 bases, and 11 bases lay in between. The DNA of the CDR3 is TGTGCCAGCAGCGTAAGGGGCGTCTCTGGAAACACCATATATTTT. Translation gives CASSVRGVSGNTIYF.

CDR3: CASSSPTGSTEAFF. CDR3 nucleotides: TGTGCCAGTAGTTCCCCGACAGGGAGCACTGAAGCTTTCTTT. The chain links TRBV19 to TRBJ1-1, with 7 bases lining up with TRBD1. CDR3 length: 14 residues. V shed 5 bases and J 4 bases; nucleotides not matched to a gene: 7. Germline V CDR1 and CDR2: LNHDA, SQIVND (reference sequence).

The chain couples TRBV6-6 to TRBJ2-1, with TRBD2 matching over 12 bases. Losses at the gene ends were 6 bases for V and 9 bases for J; bases not matched to a gene: 12. The length of the CDR3 is 16 residues. Germline V gene data show CDR1 as MNHNY and CDR2 as SVGAGI (reference sequence). Here the CDR3 reads CASSRLAGAQGGEQFF. CDR3 DNA sequence: TGTGCCAGCAGCAGACTAGCGGGAGCTCAAGGGGGTGAGCAGTTCTTC.

The chain combines TRBV2 with TRBJ1-2; possible D gene TRBD1, 5 bases. CDR1 is SNHLY, CDR2 FYNNEI, per germline. Trimming removed 3 bases from V and 6 bases from J, with 11 bases in between. The CDR3 sequence is 13 residues long. This CDR3 is CASSEGGDDGYTF. The DNA for the CDR3 is TGTGCCAGCAGTGAGGGAGGGGACGATGGCTACACCTTC.

The rearrangement links TRBV19 to TRBJ2-6, with 8 nucleotides matching TRBD1. The CDR3 spans 15 residues. Germline V gene lookup returns CDR1 LNHDA and CDR2 SQIVND (reference sequence). The ends lost 5 bases at V and 2 bases at J; junction bases unmatched: 2. CDR3: CASSFRGPGANVLTF. The CDR3, as DNA: TGTGCCAGTAGTTTCAGGGGGCCTGGGGCCAACGTCCTGACTTTC.

The V and J genes are TRBV12-5 and TRBJ2-1; 11 positions agree with TRBD2. Germline lookup yields CDR1 LGHNT and CDR2 FRNRAP. J gave up 12 bases and V 2 bases, and 12 bases lay outside the gene matches. The CDR3 is 16 residues long. CDR3 sequence reads: CASGLRASGRTRVQFF. The DNA of the CDR3 is TGTGCTAGTGGTTTGAGGGCTAGCGGGAGGACAAGGGTGCAGTTCTTC.

This chain links TRBV5-6 with TRBJ2-7, with 7 bases lining up with TRBD2. CDR1 and CDR2 (germline): SGHDT, YYEEEE. The CDR3 sequence is 15 residues long. V shed 1 base, J shed 4 bases, and the junction held 8 bases outside the gene matches. CDR3 sequence reads: CASSLWSSGRYEQYF. In nucleotides, the CDR3 is TGTGCCAGCAGCTTGTGGTCTAGCGGAAGATACGAGCAGTACTTC.

This chain connects TRBV11-2 to TRBJ2-2; D not certain. This CDR3 has 13 residues. Germline V gene data show CDR1 as SGHAT and CDR2 as FQNNGV. Trimming left V 1 base short and J 9 bases short, with 9 bases between. CDR3 amino acids: CASSLGGPWELFF. In DNA, the CDR3 is TGTGCCAGCAGCTTAGGAGGCCCGTGGGAGCTGTTTTTT.

The chain recombines TRBV5-1 with TRBJ1-1; 7 nucleotides align to TRBD1. The germline V gene encodes CDR1 SGHRS and CDR2 YFSETQ. CDR3 size: 16 residues. V trimming: 5 bases; J trimming: 5 bases; junction bases outside the gene matches: 15. The CDR3 DNA sequence: TGCGCCAGCAGTGGGGACAGCGGAACCCCGAGGACTGAAGCTTTCTTT. The encoded protein is CASSGDSGTPRTEAFF.

The chain couples TRBV2 to TRBJ2-1; TRBD2 agrees at 11 bases. The CDR3 has 15 residues. Germline V CDR1 and CDR2: SNHLY, FYNNEI. The trim removed 6 bases at V and 7 bases at J, leaving 8 bases unmatched. The DNA of the CDR3 is TGTGCCAGCAGCAAGAACATAGCGGGAGGGAATGAGCAGTTCTTC. Translating gives CASSKNIAGGNEQFF.

V usage is TRBV19 and J usage is TRBJ1-5; the match to TRBD1 covers 7 bases. With V trimmed by 6 bases and J by 2 bases, 7 bases remained unmatched. Germline V lookup: CDR1 LNHDA, CDR2 SQIVND (reference sequence). CDR3 length: 15 residues. The CDR3 loop reads CASREQGWGNQPQHF. Here the CDR3 DNA reads TGTGCCAGTAGGGAACAGGGGTGGGGCAATCAGCCCCAGCATTTT.

The DNA for the CDR3 is TGTGCCAGTATAGCGGGGGACACCGGGGAGCTGTTTTTT. It yields the protein CASIAGDTGELFF. The rearrangement uses TRBV12-3 or TRBV12-4 and TRBJ2-2; 9 bases align to TRBD2. V lost 9 bases to trimming and J lost 3 bases; unmatched junction nucleotides: 2. This CDR3 is built from 13 residues.

The J gene is TRBJ2-3, the V gene TRBV19; maybe TRBD1 (6 bases). The germline V gene encodes CDR1 LNHDA and CDR2 SQIVND (reference sequence). The CDR3 is 16 residues long. The V gene lost 8 bases and the J gene lost 2 bases, with 20 bases spanning the gap. This CDR3 reads CASGPDRRPITDTQYF. The CDR3 nucleotides are TGTGCCAGTGGACCCGACAGGCGGCCTATCACAGATACGCAGTATTTT.

This clone was counted ten times or more. The chain couples TRBV4-1 to TRBJ1-3, with TRBD1 as a possible D gene (5 bases). The CDR3 spans 15 residues. The V end was cut by 1 base, the J end by 4 bases, with 11 bases between. The germline V gene encodes CDR1 MGHRA and CDR2 YSYEKL. The CDR3 bases are TGCGCCAGCAGCCAAGTCGGGGGAGCCGGAAACACCATATATTTT. Translating gives CASSQVGGAGNTIYF.

The chain has TRBV30 and TRBJ1-2; 7 positions agree with TRBD1. The germline V gene has CDR1 GTSNPN and CDR2 SVGIG (reference sequence). The CDR3 totals 14 residues. Trimming took 0 bases from V and 7 from J; bases not matched to a gene: 8. In DNA, the CDR3 is TGTGCCTGGAGTGTACAACAGGGGAGCATTGGCTACACCTTC. It codes for CAWSVQQGSIGYTF.

By its share, this clone is medium-sized. The V call is TRBV6-4, the J call TRBJ2-2, with D perhaps matching TRBD2 (5 bases). This CDR3 comprises 14 residues. Trimming removed 2 bases from V and 3 bases from J, with 7 bases in between. Per germline, CDR1 MRHNA and CDR2 SNTAGT. CDR3 in DNA: TGTGCCAGCAGTGACGGCGGGCACACCGGGGAGCTGTTTTTT. Residues: CASSDGGHTGELFF.

The chain links TRBV28 to TRBJ1-2; D is uncertain. The CDR3 has 14 amino acids. The germline V gene has CDR1 MDHEN and CDR2 SYDVKM. Trimming stripped 7 bases from V and 0 bases from J, with 12 bases between. CDR3 in DNA: TGTGCCAGCATCAGATCGGGTACTAACTATGGCTACACCTTC. Its translation: CASIRSGTNYGYTF.

V and J are TRBV18 and TRBJ1-2; TRBD1 matches at 8 bases. From germline, CDR1 is KGHSH and CDR2 LQKENI. The V and J ends lost 4 bases and 8 bases, in that order; junction bases with no gene match: 9. The CDR3 consists of 14 residues. The CDR3 region has the DNA TGTGCCAGCTCACTCGGCGGACAGGGAGAAGGCTACACCTTC. It codes for CASSLGGQGEGYTF.

This clone is a singleton in its sample. The V and J genes are TRBV7-9 and TRBJ1-4; no firm D call. This CDR3 region has 15 residues. V was pared by 2 bases and J by 6 bases, with 13 bases between. The V gene's germline CDR1 is SEHNR and CDR2 FQNEAQ (reference sequence). The DNA of the CDR3 is TGTGCCAGCAGCTTAAGTGCGGGTTTACATGAAAAACTGTTTTTT. Its protein is CASSLSAGLHEKLFF. Drawing the rest from reference TRBV7-9 and TRBJ1-4, the complete variable domain is DTGVSQNPRHKITKRGQNVTFRCDPISEHNRLYWYRQTLGQGPEFLTYFQNEAQLEKSRLLSDRFSAERPKGSFSTLEIQRTEQGDSAMYLCASSLSAGLHEKLFFGSGTQLSVL.

The rearrangement joins TRBV27 to TRBJ2-5; 16 bases map to TRBD2. Germline values: CDR1 MNHEY, CDR2 SMNVEV (reference sequence). The CDR3 extends over 18 amino acids. With V trimmed by 2 bases and J by 4 bases, 7 bases remained unmatched. The CDR3 DNA reads as TGTGCCAGCAGTTTAATGCCGGGACTAGCGGGAGGGCGAGAGACCCAGTACTTC. Translation gives CASSLMPGLAGGRETQYF.